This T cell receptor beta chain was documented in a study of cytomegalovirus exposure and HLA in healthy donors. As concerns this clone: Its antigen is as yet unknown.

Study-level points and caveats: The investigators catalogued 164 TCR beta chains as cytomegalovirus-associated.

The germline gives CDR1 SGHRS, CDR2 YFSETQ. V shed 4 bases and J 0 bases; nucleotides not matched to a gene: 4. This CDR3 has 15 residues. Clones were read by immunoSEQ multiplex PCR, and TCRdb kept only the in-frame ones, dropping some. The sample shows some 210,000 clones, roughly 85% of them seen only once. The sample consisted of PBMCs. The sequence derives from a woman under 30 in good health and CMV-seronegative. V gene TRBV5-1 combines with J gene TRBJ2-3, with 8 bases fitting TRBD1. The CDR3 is CASSATGASTDTQYF. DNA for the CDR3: TGCGCCAGCAGCGCGACAGGGGCGAGCACAGATACGCAGTATTTT.